This passage covers 4 T cell receptor beta chains from one sample sequenced in a study of T cell changes during pregnancy in multiple sclerosis. Profiling relied on immunoSEQ multiplex PCR, and the TCRdb table lists in-frame clones only, not all of them. The sample shows some 40,000 clones, over 90% of them seen only once. Sequenced material: CD4+ T cells from peripheral blood mononuclear cells, taken in the second trimester of pregnancy. These receptors all come from a female donor with multiple sclerosis, enrolled in a pregnancy study.

Here the CDR3 DNA reads TGTGCCAGCAGTGACTCGACGAGGGGGCCTGGCTACACCTTC. It translates to CASSDSTRGPGYTF. The chain joins TRBV6-4 to TRBJ1-2, with TRBD1 matching 7 bases. J was trimmed by 7 bases and V by 0 bases; bases with no gene match: 5. The length of the CDR3 is 14 residues. The germline V gene has CDR1 MRHNA and CDR2 SNTAGT.

The chain uses TRBV11-2 and TRBJ2-1; TRBD1 matches 7 bases. The length of the CDR3 is 15 residues. The germline CDR1 and CDR2 sequences are SGHAT and FQNNGV. The ends lost 4 bases at V and 7 bases at J; junction bases unmatched: 10. In DNA form, the CDR3 reads TGTGCCAGCAGCTCATACAGGGGACCCTTTAATGAGCAGTTCTTC. Its protein product is CASSSYRGPFNEQFF.

In its sample, this clone was seen once. This sequence joins TRBV6-6 and TRBJ2-3; TRBD2 aligns across 11 bases. V lost 5 bases to trimming and J lost 2 bases; unmatched junction nucleotides: 3. There are 15 residues in the CDR3. Germline V gives CDR1 MNHNY, CDR2 SVGAGI (reference sequence). CDR3 DNA: TGTGCCAGCAGTCCTAGCGGGGGGACCACAGATACGCAGTATTTT. This codes for CASSPSGGTTDTQYF.

The chain combines TRBV6-5 with TRBJ1-4; D ambiguous. The CDR3 length is 14 residues. Germline V lookup: CDR1 MNHEY, CDR2 SVGAGI. Trimming pared 2 bases from V and 8 bases from J, leaving 12 bases between. CDR3 loop: CASSYGRPGEKLFF. CDR3 sequence (DNA): TGTGCCAGCAGTTACGGGAGACCGGGCGAAAAACTGTTTTTT.